This T cell receptor (beta chain) was captured in a study of cytomegalovirus exposure and HLA in healthy donors. For the study at large: In an early release, HLA-typed donors contributed about 79 million unique TCR sequences. General study findings and limits: It was reportedly the case that the classifier diagnosed cytomegalovirus status with high specificity and sensitivity.

The PCR had 60 Vbeta and 13 Jbeta primers. The table came from immunoSEQ multiplex PCR; TCRdb's copy has only in-frame clones and leaves some out. This sample has approximately 120,000 clones; 76% occur once, and the top ten carry less than 2.5%. In regard to this clone: Its antigen is unknown.

Germline V gene data show CDR1 as LNHDA and CDR2 as SQIVND (reference sequence). V was pared by 6 bases and J by 3 bases, with 4 bases of the junction left unmatched. There are 15 residues in the CDR3. The rearrangement links TRBV19 to TRBJ2-1, with TRBD2 matching over 11 bases. The receptor comes from a man aged 45-65 years in good health and CMV-seronegative. Sequencing was performed on PBMCs. The CDR3 nucleotides are TGTGCCAGTAGATCGGGACTAGCGGTCTACAATGAGCAGTTCTTC. Translating it yields CASRSGLAVYNEQFF.